Below are 9 T cell receptor beta chains sequenced from a single sample in a study of identical twins. Each CDR3 protein is one row after TCRdb ran MiXCR on the 5' RACE reads. The sample comprises roughly 290,000 distinct CDR3 sequences, 8% to 9.5% of which are singletons, and around 7.1% rests with the top ten. These data were likewise used in another study, on yellow fever vaccine responses in identical twins.

Material for sequencing was CD8+ T cells sorted from blood. These receptors came from a woman aged 18-29 years in good health.

The gene calls are TRBV29-1 and TRBJ2-7; the match to TRBD1 covers 9 bases. Germline trimming cut 7 bases from V and 0 bases from J; bases unmatched to any gene: 4. Germline CDR1 and CDR2: SQVTM and ANQGSEA. The CDR3 has 13 residues. In nucleotides, the CDR3 is TGCAGCGCTACAGGGGGCTCCTCCTACGAGCAGTACTTC. Translated: CSATGGSSYEQYF.

The chain is built from TRBV3-1 and TRBJ2-1, with 16 bases identical to TRBD2. CDR1 and CDR2 (germline): LGHDT, YNNKEL (reference sequence). V lost 2 bases and J lost 7; bases outside the gene matches: 2. This CDR3 comprises 16 residues. The CDR3 bases are TGTGCCAGCAGCCAAACGGGACTAGCGGGAGGGAATGAGCAGTTCTTC. Translation gives CASSQTGLAGGNEQFF.

The J gene is TRBJ1-1, the V gene TRBV11-2; 8 bases fit TRBD1. Germline V lookup: CDR1 SGHAT, CDR2 FQNNGV. This CDR3 contains 15 residues. After removal of 4 bases from V and 0 bases from J, the junction contained 4 bases not matched to a gene. The CDR3 DNA reads TGTGCCAGCAGCTCCGGACAGGGACTGAACACTGAAGCTTTCTTT. It yields the protein CASSSGQGLNTEAFF. Full variable domain (rest looked up from reference TRBV11-2 and TRBJ1-1): EAGVAQSPRYKIIEKRQSVAFWCNPISGHATLYWYQQILGQGPKLLIQFQNNGVVDDSQLPKDRFSAERLKGVDSTLKIQPAKLEDSAVYLCASSSGQGLNTEAFFGQGTRLTVV.

Ten or more counts support this clonotype. The gene calls are TRBV10-3 and TRBJ2-7; a weak D match, TRBD2 (6 bases). Germline loops: CDR1 ENHRY, CDR2 SYGVKD. This CDR3 has 13 residues. V was pared by 11 bases and J by 3 bases, with 17 bases between. CDR3: CAVMGGPNYEQYF. DNA for the CDR3: TGTGCCGTTATGGGAGGCCCAAACTACGAGCAGTACTTC.

The chain carries TRBV6-1 and TRBJ2-7; TRBD1 is a possible D gene (6 bases). Germline lookup yields CDR1 MNHNS and CDR2 SASEGT. This CDR3 is built from 15 residues. The V and J ends lost 5 bases and 1 base respectively, with 15 bases between them. CDR3 bases: TGTGCCAGCAGTAGCCTGGACAGTCCTTCCTACGAGCAGTACTTC. This encodes CASSSLDSPSYEQYF.

The chain carries TRBV11-2 and TRBJ2-3; 9 bases line up with TRBD1. Germline values: CDR1 SGHAT, CDR2 FQNNGV. Trimming took 10 bases from V and 3 from J; bases not matched to a gene: 14. The CDR3 is 16 residues long. The CDR3 here is CATLIATGGATDTQYF. CDR3 DNA sequence: TGTGCCACCCTAATCGCAACAGGGGGCGCGACAGATACGCAGTATTTT.

This clonotype appeared many times. The V gene is TRBV20-1, the J gene TRBJ2-1, with 8 positions matching TRBD2. Germline-derived CDR1 and CDR2 are DFQATT and SNEGSKA (reference sequence). This CDR3 region has 14 residues. Trimming took 3 bases from V and 7 from J; bases not matched to a gene: 8. CDR3 loop: CSASIREGQNEQFF. CDR3 sequence (DNA): TGCAGTGCTAGTATCCGGGAGGGCCAAAATGAGCAGTTCTTC.

The chain recombines TRBV13 with TRBJ2-3, with 10 bases lining up with TRBD1. The V and J ends lost 2 bases and 5 bases, in that order; junction bases with no gene match: 7. Looked up from germline, CDR1 is PRHDT and CDR2 is FYEKMQ (reference sequence). The CDR3 has 16 amino acids. The CDR3 coding sequence is TGTGCCAGCAGCTTACTTGGGACAGGGGTCAAAGATACGCAGTATTTT. Protein product: CASSLLGTGVKDTQYF. Full variable domain (missing parts from reference TRBV13 and TRBJ2-3): AAGVIQSPRHLIKEKRETATLKCYPIPRHDTVYWYQQGPGQDPQFLISFYEKMQSDKGSIPDRFSAQQFSDYHSELNMSSLELGDSALYFCASSLLGTGVKDTQYFGPGTRLTVL.

The chain recombines TRBV6-6 with TRBJ2-5; D ambiguous. CDR3 length: 11 amino acids. V lost 6 bases, J lost 5 bases, and 7 bases lay in between. CDR1 is MNHNY and CDR2 is SVGAGI in the germline V gene (reference sequence). The CDR3 DNA follows: TGTGCCAGCAGCTCGATCGAGACCCAGTACTTC. Encoded protein: CASSSIETQYF.